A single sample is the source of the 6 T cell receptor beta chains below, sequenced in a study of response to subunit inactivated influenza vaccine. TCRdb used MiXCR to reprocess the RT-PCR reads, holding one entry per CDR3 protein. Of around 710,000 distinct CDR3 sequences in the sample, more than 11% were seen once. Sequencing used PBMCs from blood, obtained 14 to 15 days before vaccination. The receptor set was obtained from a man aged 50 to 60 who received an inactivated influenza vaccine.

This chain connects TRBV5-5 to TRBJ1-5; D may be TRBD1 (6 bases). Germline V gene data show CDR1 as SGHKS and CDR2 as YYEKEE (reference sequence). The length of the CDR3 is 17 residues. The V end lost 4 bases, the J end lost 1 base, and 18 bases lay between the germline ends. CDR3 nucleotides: TGTGCCAGCAGCCGAGGACTCAAGCAGGGGAGCAATCAGCCCCAGCATTTT. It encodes CASSRGLKQGSNQPQHF. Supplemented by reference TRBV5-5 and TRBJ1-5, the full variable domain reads DAGVTQSPTHLIKTRGQQVTLRCSPISGHKSVSWYQQVLGQGPQFIFQYYEKEERGRGNFPDRFSARQFPNYSSELNVNALLLGDSALYLCASSRGLKQGSNQPQHFGDGTRLSIL.

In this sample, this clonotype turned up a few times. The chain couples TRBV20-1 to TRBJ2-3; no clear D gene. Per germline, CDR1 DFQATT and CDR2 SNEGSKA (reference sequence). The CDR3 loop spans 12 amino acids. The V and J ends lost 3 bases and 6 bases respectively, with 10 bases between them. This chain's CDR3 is CSARDVRDTQYF. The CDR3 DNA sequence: TGCAGTGCTAGGGACGTTCGGGATACGCAGTATTTT.

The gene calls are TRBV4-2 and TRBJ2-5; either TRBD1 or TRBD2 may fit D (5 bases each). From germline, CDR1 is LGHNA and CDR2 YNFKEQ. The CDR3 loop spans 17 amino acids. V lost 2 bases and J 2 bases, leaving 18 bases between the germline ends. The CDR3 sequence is CASSQPSPGTGQETQYF. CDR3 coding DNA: TGTGCCAGCAGCCAACCTTCTCCCGGGACGGGACAAGAGACCCAGTACTTC.

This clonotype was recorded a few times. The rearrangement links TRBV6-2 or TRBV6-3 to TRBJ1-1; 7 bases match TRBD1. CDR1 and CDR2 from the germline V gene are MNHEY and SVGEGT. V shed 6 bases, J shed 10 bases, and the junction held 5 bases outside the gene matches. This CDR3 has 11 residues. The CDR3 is CASRRQGRAFF. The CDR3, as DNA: TGTGCCAGCAGAAGACAGGGCCGAGCTTTCTTT.

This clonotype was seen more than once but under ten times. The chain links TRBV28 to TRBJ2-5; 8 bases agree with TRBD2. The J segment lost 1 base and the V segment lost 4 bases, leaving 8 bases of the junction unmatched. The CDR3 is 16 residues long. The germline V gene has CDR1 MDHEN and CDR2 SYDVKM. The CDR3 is CASSSVSGVLQETQYF. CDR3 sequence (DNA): TGTGCCAGCAGTTCGGTTAGCGGGGTCCTCCAAGAGACCCAGTACTTC.

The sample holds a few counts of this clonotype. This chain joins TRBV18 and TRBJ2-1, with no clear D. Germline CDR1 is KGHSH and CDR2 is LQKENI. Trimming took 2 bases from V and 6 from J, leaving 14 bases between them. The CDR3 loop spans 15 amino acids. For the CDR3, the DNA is TGTGCCAGCTCACCAATCTCCCACTCGGGCAATGAGCAGTTCTTC. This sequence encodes CASSPISHSGNEQFF.